The present TCR beta chain was sequenced within a study of vaccination effects on CD4 cells after COVID-19. Study-level information: All study participants received two doses of BNT162b2 or mRNA-1273 vaccine.

In regard to this clone: Antigen specificity is unknown.

The germline V gene encodes CDR1 SGHTA and CDR2 FQGNSA. Losses at the gene ends were 1 base for V and 12 bases for J; bases not matched to a gene: 8. CDR3 length: 15 amino acids. Assay used: immunoSEQ multiplex PCR; TCRdb lists only in-frame clones, some missing. The table has under 40,000 clones, 60% to 75% seen once. Sequencing was preceded by expansion of antigen-specific CD4+ T cells with viral peptide pools in the ViraFEST assay. On day 10 of culture, CD4+ T cells were separated out. Vaccine recipients had no previous SARS-CoV-2 infection; their nucleocapsid antibodies were negative. A few million PBMC per well were cultured with 8.5 to 10 IU/ml IL-2 and roughly 9.9 ug/ml peptides. Days 3 and 7 saw half the medium replaced with IL-2 medium. Study-wide points: The study dataset contains few convalescent patients and includes no early post-infection timepoints.

This chain uses TRBV7-2 with TRBJ2-1; TRBD2 matches 11 bases. The origin of this receptor is a human donor who received a COVID-19 vaccine. The sequenced sample was CD4+ T cells from PBMCs cultured with HCoV-OC43 spike peptides, obtained before COVID-19 vaccination. The sample's subset: HCoV-OC43 spike overlapping peptide pool stimulation. CDR3 sequence: CASSLGLAGSPAQFF. The CDR3 bases are TGTGCCAGCAGCTTAGGACTAGCGGGGTCCCCAGCGCAGTTCTTC.